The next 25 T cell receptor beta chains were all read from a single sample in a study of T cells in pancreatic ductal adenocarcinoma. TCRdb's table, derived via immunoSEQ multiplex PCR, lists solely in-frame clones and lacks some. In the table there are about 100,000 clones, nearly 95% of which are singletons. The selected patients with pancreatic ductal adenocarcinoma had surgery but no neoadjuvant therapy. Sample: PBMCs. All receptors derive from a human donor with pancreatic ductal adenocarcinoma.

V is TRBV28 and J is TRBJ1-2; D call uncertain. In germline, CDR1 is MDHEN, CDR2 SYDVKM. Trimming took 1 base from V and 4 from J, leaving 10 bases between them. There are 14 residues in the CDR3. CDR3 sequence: CASSLLLGSYGYTF. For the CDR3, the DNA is TGTGCCAGCAGTTTATTACTGGGGAGCTATGGCTACACCTTC.

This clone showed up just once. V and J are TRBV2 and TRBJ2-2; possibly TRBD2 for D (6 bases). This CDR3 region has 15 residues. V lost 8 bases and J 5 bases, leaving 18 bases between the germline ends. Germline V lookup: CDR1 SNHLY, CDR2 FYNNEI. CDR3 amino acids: CASEGRDFRTGELFF. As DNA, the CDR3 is TGTGCCAGCGAGGGCAGGGACTTTCGGACCGGGGAGCTGTTTTTT.

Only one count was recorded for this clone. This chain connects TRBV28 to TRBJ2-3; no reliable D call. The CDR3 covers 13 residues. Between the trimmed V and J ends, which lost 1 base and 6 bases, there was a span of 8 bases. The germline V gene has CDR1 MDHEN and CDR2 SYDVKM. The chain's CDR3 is CASSLFERDTQYF. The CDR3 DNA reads TGTGCCAGCAGTTTATTTGAACGGGATACGCAGTATTTT.

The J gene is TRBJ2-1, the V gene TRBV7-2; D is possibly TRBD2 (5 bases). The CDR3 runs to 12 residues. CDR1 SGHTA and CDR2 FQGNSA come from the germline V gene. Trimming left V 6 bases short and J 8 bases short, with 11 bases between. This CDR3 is CASSIAWDEQFF. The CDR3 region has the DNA TGTGCCAGCAGTATAGCGTGGGATGAGCAGTTCTTC.

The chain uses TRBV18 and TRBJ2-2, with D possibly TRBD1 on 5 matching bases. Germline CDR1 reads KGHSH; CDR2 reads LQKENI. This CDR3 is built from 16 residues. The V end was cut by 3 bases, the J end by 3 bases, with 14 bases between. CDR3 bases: TGTGCCAGCTCACCCACTCGACAGAGCTACACCGGGGAGCTGTTTTTT. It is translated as CASSPTRQSYTGELFF. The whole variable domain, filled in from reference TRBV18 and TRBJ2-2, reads NAGVMQNPRHLVRRRGQEARLRCSPMKGHSHVYWYRQLPEEGLKFMVYLQKENIIDESGMPKERFSAEFPKEGPSILRIQQVVRGDSAAYFCASSPTRQSYTGELFFGEGSRLTVL.

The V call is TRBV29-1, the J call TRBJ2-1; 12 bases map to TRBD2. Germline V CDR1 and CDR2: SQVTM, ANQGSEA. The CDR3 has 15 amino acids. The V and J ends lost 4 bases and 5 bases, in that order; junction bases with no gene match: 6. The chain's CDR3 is CSVVGRLAGDNEQFF. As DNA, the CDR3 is TGCAGCGTTGTTGGTAGACTAGCGGGAGACAATGAGCAGTTCTTC.

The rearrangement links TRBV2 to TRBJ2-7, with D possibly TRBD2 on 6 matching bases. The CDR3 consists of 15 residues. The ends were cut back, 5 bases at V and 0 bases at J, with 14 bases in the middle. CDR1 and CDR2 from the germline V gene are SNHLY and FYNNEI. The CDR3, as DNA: TGTGCCAGCAGTCGGGACTCACAGACCTCCTACGAGCAGTACTTC. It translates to CASSRDSQTSYEQYF.

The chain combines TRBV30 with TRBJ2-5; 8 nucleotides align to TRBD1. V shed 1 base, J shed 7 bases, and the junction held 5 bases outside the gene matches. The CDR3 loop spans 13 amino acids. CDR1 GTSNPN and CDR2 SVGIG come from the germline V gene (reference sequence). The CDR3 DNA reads TGTGCCTGGAGTGGGCCAGGGGGCTTGACCCAGTACTTC. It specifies CAWSGPGGLTQYF.

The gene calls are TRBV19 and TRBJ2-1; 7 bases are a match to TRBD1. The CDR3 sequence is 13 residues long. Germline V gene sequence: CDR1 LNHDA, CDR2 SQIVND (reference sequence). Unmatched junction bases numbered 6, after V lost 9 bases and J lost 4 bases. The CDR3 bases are TGTGCCAGCGGGGACAGCGTTTACAATGAGCAGTTCTTC. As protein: CASGDSVYNEQFF.

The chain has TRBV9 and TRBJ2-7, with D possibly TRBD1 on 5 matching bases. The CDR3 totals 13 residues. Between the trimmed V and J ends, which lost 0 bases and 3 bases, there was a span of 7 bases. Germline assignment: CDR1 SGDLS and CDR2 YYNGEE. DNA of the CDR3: TGTGCCAGCAGCGTAGAGGGGAACTACGAGCAGTACTTC. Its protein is CASSVEGNYEQYF.

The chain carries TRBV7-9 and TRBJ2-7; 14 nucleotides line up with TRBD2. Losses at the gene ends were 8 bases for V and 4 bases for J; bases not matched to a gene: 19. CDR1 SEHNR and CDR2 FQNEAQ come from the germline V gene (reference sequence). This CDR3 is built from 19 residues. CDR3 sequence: CASGRAATSGRARLYEQYF. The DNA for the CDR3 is TGTGCCAGCGGCCGAGCGGCGACTAGCGGGAGGGCCAGGTTATACGAGCAGTACTTC. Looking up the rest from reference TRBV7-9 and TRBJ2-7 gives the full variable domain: DTGVSQNPRHKITKRGQNVTFRCDPISEHNRLYWYRQTLGQGPEFLTYFQNEAQLEKSRLLSDRFSAERPKGSFSTLEIQRTEQGDSAMYLCASGRAATSGRARLYEQYFGPGTRLTVT.

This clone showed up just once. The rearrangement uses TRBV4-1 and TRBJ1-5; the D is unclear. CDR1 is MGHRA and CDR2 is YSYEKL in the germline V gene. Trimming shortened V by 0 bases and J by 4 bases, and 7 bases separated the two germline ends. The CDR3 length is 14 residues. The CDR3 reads CASSQDASNQPQHF. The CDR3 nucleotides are TGCGCCAGCAGCCAAGATGCCAGTAATCAGCCCCAGCATTTT.

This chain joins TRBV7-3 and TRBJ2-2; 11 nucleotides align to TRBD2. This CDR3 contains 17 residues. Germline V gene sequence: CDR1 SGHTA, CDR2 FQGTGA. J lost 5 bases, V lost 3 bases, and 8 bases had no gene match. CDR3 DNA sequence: TGTGCCAGCAGCTTCTGGACTAGCGGGTCTCGGACCGGGGAGCTGTTTTTT. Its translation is CASSFWTSGSRTGELFF.

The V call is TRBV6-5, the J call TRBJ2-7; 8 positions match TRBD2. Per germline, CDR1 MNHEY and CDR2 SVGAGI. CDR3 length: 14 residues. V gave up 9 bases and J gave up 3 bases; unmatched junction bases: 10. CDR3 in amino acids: CASRDAGGSYEQYF. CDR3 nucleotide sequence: TGTGCCAGTCGGGACGCGGGGGGAAGCTACGAGCAGTACTTC.

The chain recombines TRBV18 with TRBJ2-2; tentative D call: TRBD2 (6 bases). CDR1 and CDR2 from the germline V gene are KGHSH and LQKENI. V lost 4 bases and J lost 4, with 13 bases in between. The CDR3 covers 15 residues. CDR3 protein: CASSLTGDITGELFF. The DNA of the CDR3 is TGTGCCAGCTCACTTACGGGAGATATCACCGGGGAGCTGTTTTTT.

CDR3 residues: CASSGTRADTQYF. CDR3 DNA: TGTGCCAGCTCCGGGACTAGAGCAGATACGCAGTATTTT. The chain combines TRBV18 with TRBJ2-3; 8 positions agree with TRBD2. Germline V gives CDR1 KGHSH, CDR2 LQKENI. The CDR3 covers 13 residues. J was trimmed by 4 bases and V by 6 bases; bases with no gene match: 3.

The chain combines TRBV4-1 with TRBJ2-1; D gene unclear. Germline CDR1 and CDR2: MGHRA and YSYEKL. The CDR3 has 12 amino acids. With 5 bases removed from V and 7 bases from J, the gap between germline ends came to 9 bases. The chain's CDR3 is CASSYWRNEQFF. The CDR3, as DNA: TGCGCCAGCAGCTACTGGAGAAATGAGCAGTTCTTC.

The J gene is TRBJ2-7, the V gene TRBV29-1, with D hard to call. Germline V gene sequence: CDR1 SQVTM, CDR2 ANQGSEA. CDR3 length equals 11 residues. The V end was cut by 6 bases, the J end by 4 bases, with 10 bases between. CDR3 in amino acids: CSVGSAYEQYF. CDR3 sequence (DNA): TGCAGCGTGGGTTCAGCGTACGAGCAGTACTTC.

The CDR3 DNA is TGCGCCAGCAGCCAAGCCGGGACAGGAGCCTACGAGCAGTACTTC. It translates to CASSQAGTGAYEQYF. This sequence joins TRBV4-1 and TRBJ2-7; 8 bases agree with TRBD1. The junction had 4 bases not matched to a gene; V was cut back by 1 base and J by 2 bases. Germline V lookup: CDR1 MGHRA, CDR2 YSYEKL. The CDR3 totals 15 residues.

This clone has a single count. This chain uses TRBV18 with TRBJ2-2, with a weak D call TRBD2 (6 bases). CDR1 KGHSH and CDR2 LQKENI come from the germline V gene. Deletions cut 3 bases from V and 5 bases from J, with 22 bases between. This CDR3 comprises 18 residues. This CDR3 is CASSPPSRGGWGTGELFF. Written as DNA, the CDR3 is TGTGCCAGCTCACCCCCATCTAGGGGAGGATGGGGGACCGGGGAGCTGTTTTTT.

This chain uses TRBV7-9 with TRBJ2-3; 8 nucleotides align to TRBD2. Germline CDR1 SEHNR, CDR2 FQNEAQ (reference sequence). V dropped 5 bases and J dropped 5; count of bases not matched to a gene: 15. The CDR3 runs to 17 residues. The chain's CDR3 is CASSNLNLAGGGDTQYF. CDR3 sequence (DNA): TGTGCCAGCAGCAATTTGAACCTGGCGGGAGGAGGAGATACGCAGTATTTT.

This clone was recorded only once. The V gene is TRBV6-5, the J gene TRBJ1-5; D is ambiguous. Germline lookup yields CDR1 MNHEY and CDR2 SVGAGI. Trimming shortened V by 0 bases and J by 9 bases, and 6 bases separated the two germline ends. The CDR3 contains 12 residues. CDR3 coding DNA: TGTGCCAGCAGTTACTCCGAGGGGCCCCAGCATTTT. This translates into CASSYSEGPQHF.

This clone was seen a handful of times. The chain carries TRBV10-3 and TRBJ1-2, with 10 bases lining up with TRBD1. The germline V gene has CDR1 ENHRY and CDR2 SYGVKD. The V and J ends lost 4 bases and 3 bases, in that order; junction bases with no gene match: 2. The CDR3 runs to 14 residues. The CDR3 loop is CAISGGQGDYGYTF. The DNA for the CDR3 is TGTGCCATCAGTGGCGGACAGGGGGACTATGGCTACACCTTC.

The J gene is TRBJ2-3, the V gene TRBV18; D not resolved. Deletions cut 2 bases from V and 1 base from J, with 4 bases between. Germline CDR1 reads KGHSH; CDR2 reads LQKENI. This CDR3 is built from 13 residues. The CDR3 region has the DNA TGTGCCAGCTCACCAGCAGGCACAGATACGCAGTATTTT. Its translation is CASSPAGTDTQYF.

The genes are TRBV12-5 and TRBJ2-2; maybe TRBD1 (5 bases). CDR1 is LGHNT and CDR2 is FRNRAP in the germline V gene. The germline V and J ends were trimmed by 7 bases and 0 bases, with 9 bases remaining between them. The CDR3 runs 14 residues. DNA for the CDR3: TGTGCTAGTGCCCCGACAGCGAACACCGGGGAGCTGTTTTTT. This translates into CASAPTANTGELFF.